The 15 T cell receptor beta chains below were found in one sample sequenced in a study of regulatory T cells in long-lasting Graves disease. TCR beta libraries were built with iRepertoire HTBI primers and Arm-PCR of CDR3 regions. A single record per CDR3 protein comes from TCRdb applying MiXCR to the multiplex PCR reads. The sample shows 680,000 or so distinct CDR3 sequences, about 16% of them seen only once. Regarding time point: newly diagnosed GD, antithyroid drugs for less than 3 months. PBMCs were the source of the RNA used for TCR sequencing. These records were also assigned to another study, of T cells in Graves' hyperthyroidism and ophthalmopathy.

Sequenced material: peripheral blood mononuclear cells (PBMCs), taken at new diagnosis, from a patient treated with antithyroid drugs. The source of these receptors is a woman in her twenties or thirties with Graves disease.

The chain employs TRBV20-1 and TRBJ2-1, with 8 bases fitting TRBD2. The trim removed 6 bases at V and 8 bases at J, leaving 15 bases unmatched. The CDR3 has 15 amino acids. The germline gives CDR1 DFQATT, CDR2 SNEGSKA (reference sequence). The CDR3 sequence is CSAAPGLVRLDEQFF. The CDR3 nucleotides read TGCAGTGCGGCGCCGGGACTAGTCAGATTAGATGAGCAGTTCTTC.

The rearrangement uses TRBV20-1 and TRBJ2-7; D might be TRBD2 (6 bases). The germline V gene has CDR1 DFQATT and CDR2 SNEGSKA (reference sequence). This CDR3 is 12 amino acids long. Trimming removed 6 bases from V and 12 bases from J, with 21 bases in between. The CDR3 DNA sequence: TGCAGTGCCCCCCTTACGGCGGAGGGGACGTACTTC. Its protein is CSAPLTAEGTYF.

V usage is TRBV19 and J usage is TRBJ1-5; 9 bases map to TRBD1. Germline lookup yields CDR1 LNHDA and CDR2 SQIVND (reference sequence). CDR3 length: 16 amino acids. V lost 6 bases, J lost 5 bases, and 11 bases stayed unmatched. CDR3 in amino acids: CASRHTGTGFDQPQHF. In DNA form, the CDR3 reads TGTGCCAGTAGACATACCGGGACAGGGTTTGATCAGCCCCAGCATTTT. Filled out from reference TRBV19 and TRBJ1-5, the complete variable domain reads DGGITQSPKYLFRKEGQNVTLSCEQNLNHDAMYWYRQDPGQGLRLIYYSQIVNDFQKGDIAEGYSVSREKKESFPLTVTSAQKNPTAFYLCASRHTGTGFDQPQHFGDGTRLSIL.

This clonotype was counted only a few times. The chain is built from TRBV2 and TRBJ1-1; D remains unclear. The CDR3 is 14 residues long. V lost 4 bases and J 4 bases, leaving 13 bases between the germline ends. Germline CDR1 and CDR2: SNHLY and FYNNEI. CDR3 protein: CASSGPKRATEAFF. The CDR3 nucleotides are TGTGCCAGCAGTGGTCCCAAACGGGCCACTGAAGCTTTCTTT.

This chain uses TRBV30 with TRBJ1-4; possible D gene TRBD1, 6 bases. From germline, CDR1 is GTSNPN and CDR2 SVGIG (reference sequence). The CDR3 is 14 amino acids. The V end was cut by 0 bases, the J end by 8 bases, with 13 bases between. CDR3 nucleotides: TGTGCCTGGAGTGTACGGGGGGCTGGGGAAAAACTGTTTTTT. Translated, it gives CAWSVRGAGEKLFF.

This clonotype has a handful of counts. The V call is TRBV5-8, the J call TRBJ2-7; the D is unclear. The germline V and J ends were trimmed by 3 bases and 12 bases, with 19 bases remaining between them. There are 13 residues in the CDR3. The V gene's germline CDR1 is SGHTS and CDR2 YDEGEE. The CDR3 sequence: CASSSTTRILMYF. The DNA for the CDR3 is TGTGCCAGCAGCTCGACGACGCGCATTCTAATGTACTTC.

This clonotype was seen many times. This rearrangement joins TRBV29-1 to TRBJ2-7; D is possibly TRBD1 (6 bases). CDR1 is SQVTM, CDR2 ANQGSEA, per germline. The CDR3 has 12 residues. V was trimmed by 2 bases and J by 2 bases, leaving 7 bases between them. The CDR3 region is CSVERDTYEQYF. As DNA, the CDR3 is TGCAGCGTTGAAAGGGACACCTACGAGCAGTACTTC.

The V call is TRBV29-1, the J call TRBJ2-1; 9 nucleotides line up with TRBD2. The junction had 9 bases not matched to a gene; V was cut back by 7 bases and J by 8 bases. Germline loops: CDR1 SQVTM, CDR2 ANQGSEA. The CDR3 sequence is 13 residues long. DNA for the CDR3: TGCAGCGCTAAGAGCGGGAGGTGGGATGAGCAGTTCTTC. Translation gives CSAKSGRWDEQFF.

The chain employs TRBV29-1 and TRBJ1-1; TRBD1 is a possible D gene (5 bases). The CDR3 spans 12 residues. The germline gives CDR1 SQVTM, CDR2 ANQGSEA. The V end lost 7 bases, the J end lost 6 bases, and 15 bases lay between the germline ends. CDR3 sequence: CSGGGGDPEAFF. CDR3 coding DNA: TGCAGCGGGGGGGGAGGGGACCCTGAAGCTTTCTTT.

This chain links TRBV18 with TRBJ1-5, with D possibly matching TRBD1 (5 bases). V was shortened by 2 bases and J by 7 bases, with 18 bases between the two germline ends. The germline V gene encodes CDR1 KGHSH and CDR2 LQKENI. The CDR3 is 16 residues long. In DNA, the CDR3 is TGTGCCAGCTCACCAGTCCCTGCCGGGGGTGGGCAGCCCCAGCATTTT. Its translation: CASSPVPAGGGQPQHF. The full variable domain, its missing parts supplied by reference TRBV18 and TRBJ1-5, is NAGVMQNPRHLVRRRGQEARLRCSPMKGHSHVYWYRQLPEEGLKFMVYLQKENIIDESGMPKERFSAEFPKEGPSILRIQQVVRGDSAAYFCASSPVPAGGGQPQHFGDGTRLSIL.

This clonotype showed up many times. The chain combines TRBV28 with TRBJ1-1; D perhaps matches TRBD1 (6 bases). CDR1 is MDHEN, CDR2 SYDVKM, per germline. With 1 base removed from V and 4 bases from J, the gap between germline ends came to 7 bases. The CDR3 has 13 residues. Here the CDR3 reads CASSLYRVTEAFF. The CDR3 nucleotides read TGTGCCAGCAGTTTATACAGGGTCACTGAAGCTTTCTTT. Based on the CDR3 plus reference TRBV28 and TRBJ1-1, the full variable domain is DVKVTQSSRYLVKRTGEKVFLECVQDMDHENMFWYRQDPGLGLRLIYFSYDVKMKEKGDIPEGYSVSREKKERFSLILESASTNQTSMYLCASSLYRVTEAFFGQGTRLTVV.

Only a few counts were recorded for this clonotype. V and J are TRBV9 and TRBJ2-1; either TRBD1 or TRBD2 may supply D (5 bases each). V dropped 4 bases and J dropped 0 bases, with 17 bases sitting between them. Germline values: CDR1 SGDLS, CDR2 YYNGEE. The CDR3 consists of 17 residues. The CDR3 sequence is CASSQGWGPGSYNEQFF. The DNA of the CDR3 is TGTGCCAGCAGCCAGGGCTGGGGACCCGGCTCCTACAATGAGCAGTTCTTC.

This clonotype was seen many times. The V gene is TRBV28, the J gene TRBJ1-5; a possible D gene is TRBD1 (6 bases). The V end lost 7 bases, the J end lost 7 bases, and 20 bases lay between the germline ends. Germline V lookup: CDR1 MDHEN, CDR2 SYDVKM. This CDR3 comprises 15 residues. In DNA form, the CDR3 reads TGTGCCAGCACCGCCTTAAGGGGGGATGGACAGCCCCAGCATTTT. As protein: CASTALRGDGQPQHF.

This clonotype was detected only a few times. The rearrangement uses TRBV27 and TRBJ2-1, with 9 nucleotides matching TRBD1. Germline V lookup: CDR1 MNHEY, CDR2 SMNVEV (reference sequence). After removal of 8 bases from V and 4 bases from J, the junction contained 6 bases not matched to a gene. CDR3 length equals 14 residues. Here the CDR3 reads CASGRDRAYNEQFF. The CDR3 DNA is TGTGCCAGCGGCCGGGACAGGGCTTACAATGAGCAGTTCTTC.

This clonotype was counted at least ten times. The J gene is TRBJ2-1, the V gene TRBV5-1; D gene ambiguous. Trimming pared 4 bases from V and 1 base from J, leaving 9 bases between. The CDR3 loop spans 14 amino acids. Germline-derived CDR1 and CDR2 are SGHRS and YFSETQ. CDR3 in amino acids: CASSRIPSYNEQFF. In DNA form, the CDR3 reads TGCGCCAGCAGCCGTATCCCATCCTACAATGAGCAGTTCTTC.